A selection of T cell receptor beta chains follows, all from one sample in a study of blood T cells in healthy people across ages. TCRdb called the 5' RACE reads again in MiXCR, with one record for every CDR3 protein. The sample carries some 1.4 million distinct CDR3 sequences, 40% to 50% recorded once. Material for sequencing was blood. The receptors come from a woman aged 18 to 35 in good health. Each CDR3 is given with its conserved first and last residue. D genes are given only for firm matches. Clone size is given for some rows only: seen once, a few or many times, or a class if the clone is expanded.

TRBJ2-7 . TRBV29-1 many TGCAGCGTTGACTTCGGGTCCGGCTACGAGCAGTACTTC CSVDFGSGYEQYF
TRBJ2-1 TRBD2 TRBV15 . TGTGCCACCAGCAGAGATCTAGCGGGGTACCAAGAGACCCAGTTCTTC CATSRDLAGYQETQFF
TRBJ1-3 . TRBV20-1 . TGCAGTGCTAGAGATCAAGACAGAGGCTCTGGAAACACCATATATTTT CSARDQDRGSGNTIYF
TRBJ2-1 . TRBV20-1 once TGCAGTGCTGGACCCGCGGGACGCCTAGACAATGAGCAGTTCTTC CSAGPAGRLDNEQFF
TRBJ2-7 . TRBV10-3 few TGTGCCATCAGTGAGTCGTATGCCACCTCCCACGAGCAGTACTTC CAISESYATSHEQYF
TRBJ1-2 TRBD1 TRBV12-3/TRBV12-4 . TGTGCCAGCACCGGGACAGGGGGCGTCGGCTATGGCTACACCTTC CASTGTGGVGYGYTF
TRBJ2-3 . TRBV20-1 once TGCAGTGCTCCTGGAAGGGCTAACACAGATACGCAGTATTTT CSAPGRANTDTQYF
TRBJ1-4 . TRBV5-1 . TGCGCCAGCAGCCGGGGGGCAGGAGCTAATGAAAAACTGTTTTTT CASSRGAGANEKLFF
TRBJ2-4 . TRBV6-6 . TGTGCCAGCCTTCCCGAGGGCAGGGAGAACATTCAGTACTTC CASLPEGRENIQYF
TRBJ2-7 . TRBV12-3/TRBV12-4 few TGTGCCAGCAGTCGCGGGGCTAAGTCCTACGAGCAGTACTTC CASSRGAKSYEQYF
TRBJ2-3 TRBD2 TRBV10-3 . TGTGCCATCAGTGAGTCGAGCGGGGGGCTGGCAGATACGCAGTATTTT CAISESSGGLADTQYF
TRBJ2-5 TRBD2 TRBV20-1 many TGCAGTGCCAAGAGGGCGGGGGTCATAAAAGAGACCCAGTACTTC CSAKRAGVIKETQYF
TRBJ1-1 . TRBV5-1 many TGCGCCAGCAGCTTCAATACAGGTCGCACTGAAGCTTTCTTT CASSFNTGRTEAFF
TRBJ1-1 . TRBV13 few TGTGCCAGCAGCTTATCATGGAACACTGAAGCTTTCTTT CASSLSWNTEAFF
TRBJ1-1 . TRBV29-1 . TGCAGCGTTGCCCCTAGGACGGATCCCAACACTGAAGCTTTCTTT CSVAPRTDPNTEAFF
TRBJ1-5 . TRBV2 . TGTGCCAGCAGTGAAACCCGGGTTAGCAATCAGCCCCAGCATTTT CASSETRVSNQPQHF
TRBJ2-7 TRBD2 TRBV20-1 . TGCAGTGCTCCCCCGTTAGGACGGGAGGGAACCCACGAGCAGTACTTC CSAPPLGREGTHEQYF
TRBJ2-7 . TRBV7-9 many TGTGCCAGCAGCCTCCAGGAGGGTCACCACGAGCAGTACTTC CASSLQEGHHEQYF
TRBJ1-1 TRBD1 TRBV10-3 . TGTGCCATCAGTGGGGATGCAGGGGGCGCATCGGAAGCTTTCTTT CAISGDAGGASEAFF
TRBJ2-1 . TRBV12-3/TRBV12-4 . TGTGCCAGCACCGCCCCTCAGGGGTCTGGGCAGTTCTTC CASTAPQGSGQFF
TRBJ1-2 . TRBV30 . TGTGCCTGGAGTGTATCCCGGACTGGGATTGTTATGGACGGCTACACCTTC CAWSVSRTGIVMDGYTF
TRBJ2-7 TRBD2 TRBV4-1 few TGCGCCAGCAGCCAACTCCCTAGCGGGCCCTACGAGCAGTACTTC CASSQLPSGPYEQYF
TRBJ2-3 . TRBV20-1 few TGCAGTGCTAGAGGTTTAGGTTTTGCGGGATCAACATCTAGCACAGATACGCAGTATTTT CSARGLGFAGSTSSTDTQYF
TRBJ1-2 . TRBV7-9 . TGTGCCAGCAGCTGGAATAGCGGGGGGCAAGATGGCTACACCTTC CASSWNSGGQDGYTF
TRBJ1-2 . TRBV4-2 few TGTGCCAGCAGCGCGGGGTCGGTCTATGGCTACACCTTC CASSAGSVYGYTF
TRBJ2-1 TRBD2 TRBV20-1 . TGCAGTGCTATACTCCGGACTAGCGGGTCGGGTGAGCAGTTCTTC CSAILRTSGSGEQFF
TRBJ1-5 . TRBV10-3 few TGTGCCATCAGTGAGCAGGAGGCAGCCAAAACTAGCAATCAGCCCCAGCATTTT CAISEQEAAKTSNQPQHF
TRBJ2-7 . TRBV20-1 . TGCAGTGCTATATCGGGACTCTCCTACGAGCAGTACTTC CSAISGLSYEQYF
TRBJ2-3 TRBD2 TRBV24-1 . TGTGCCACCAGTCCCCGGACTAGCGGAGATACGCAGTATTTT CATSPRTSGDTQYF
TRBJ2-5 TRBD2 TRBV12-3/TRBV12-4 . TGTGCCAGCAGTTTACTTACTAGCGGGAGGCCGGGGCAGTACTTC CASSLLTSGRPGQYF
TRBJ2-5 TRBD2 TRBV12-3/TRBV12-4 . TGTGCCAGCAGTTTTATAGCGGGAGACTTGGAGACCCAGTACTTC CASSFIAGDLETQYF